This is a list of T cell receptor beta chains from one sample in a study of cytomegalovirus exposure and HLA in healthy donors. The data were produced by immunoSEQ multiplex PCR, yet TCRdb's version contains in-frame clones alone and is incomplete. This table holds more than 110,000 clones, more than 65% found once. Sequencing used PBMCs. These TCRs come from a woman in her thirties in good health and CMV-seronegative. Each CDR3 is given with its conserved first and last residue. D genes are given only for firm matches. Only some rows state a clone size, as once, few, many or a class for expanded clones.

few	TRBD1	TRBJ2-5	TRBV9	CASSSRPGTGSGETQYF	TGTGCCAGCAGCTCCCGTCCCGGGACAGGGAGCGGGGAGACCCAGTACTTC
NA	NA	TRBJ2-6	TRBV6-5	CASTSGADGANVLTF	TGTGCCAGCACCTCAGGGGCGGATGGGGCCAACGTCCTGACTTTC
NA	TRBD1	TRBJ2-3	TRBV9	CASSFTGGWTDTQYF	TGTGCCAGCAGCTTCACAGGGGGGTGGACAGATACGCAGTATTTT
few	NA	TRBJ2-3	TRBV30	CAWSVLTDTQYF	TGTGCCTGGAGTGTACTGACAGATACGCAGTATTTT
NA	TRBD2	TRBJ2-5	TRBV2	CASSEEWLAGRETQYF	TGTGCCAGCAGTGAAGAGTGGCTAGCGGGGAGGGAGACCCAGTACTTC
NA	TRBD1	TRBJ2-3	TRBV5-4	CASSLRTGESGTQYF	TGTGCCAGCAGCCTCAGGACAGGGGAGTCCGGTACGCAGTATTTT
NA	NA	TRBJ1-5	TRBV7-9	CASSPGTDQPQHF	TGTGCCAGCAGCCCGGGGACTGATCAGCCCCAGCATTTT
NA	TRBD2	TRBJ2-5	TRBV27	CASSRLAQETQYF	TGTGCCAGCAGCAGACTAGCCCAAGAGACCCAGTACTTC
NA	TRBD1	TRBJ1-2	TRBV15	CATSKDRAWGYTF	TGTGCCACCAGCAAAGACAGGGCATGGGGCTACACCTTC
NA	NA	TRBJ2-2	TRBV13	CASSLVAGELFF	TGTGCCAGCAGCTTAGTAGCTGGGGAGCTGTTTTTT
few	NA	TRBJ2-5	TRBV6-5	CATRDWQETQYF	TGTGCCACCCGGGACTGGCAAGAGACCCAGTACTTC
NA	TRBD2	TRBJ2-7	TRBV5-1	CASSLELAGVSEQYF	TGCGCCAGCAGCTTGGAACTAGCGGGAGTATCCGAGCAGTACTTC
NA	NA	TRBJ2-2	TRBV18	CASSPLARAPRVELFF	TGTGCCAGCTCACCCCTCGCTAGAGCGCCCCGGGTGGAGCTGTTTTTT
NA	TRBD2	TRBJ2-1	TRBV25-1	CASSPTSGRPYNEQFF	TGTGCCAGCAGTCCAACCAGCGGGAGGCCTTACAATGAGCAGTTCTTC
NA	NA	TRBJ2-7	TRBV7-9	CASSFRYEQYF	TGTGCCAGCAGCTTCCGGTACGAGCAGTACTTC
NA	TRBD2	TRBJ2-5	TRBV2	CASSSGGGRQETQYF	TGTGCCAGCAGTAGCGGGGGGGGACGCCAAGAGACCCAGTACTTC
NA	TRBD1	TRBJ1-2	TRBV19	CASSIGGTACDVTF	TGTGCCAGTAGTATAGGAGGGACAGCCTGCGATGTCACCTTC
NA	TRBD1	TRBJ2-7	TRBV2	CASSTGQGNEQYF	TGTGCCAGCAGTACCGGACAGGGCAACGAGCAGTACTTC
NA	NA	TRBJ1-1	TRBV18	CASSPRLQQNTEAFF	TGTGCCAGCTCACCACGGCTACAGCAGAACACTGAAGCTTTCTTT
NA	TRBD1	TRBJ1-4	TRBV25-1	CASSEVGDRVEKLFF	TGTGCCAGCAGTGAGGTTGGGGACAGGGTTGAGAAACTGTTTTTT
NA	NA	TRBJ1-2	TRBV27	CASSPGSGAYGYTF	TGTGCCAGCAGCCCGGGGAGCGGGGCCTATGGCTACACCTTC
NA	NA	TRBJ2-5	TRBV6-1	CASSELDNLGTQYF	TGTGCCAGCAGTGAATTGGACAACTTGGGGACCCAGTACTTC
NA	NA	TRBJ2-2	TRBV19	CASSPGGNTGELFF	TGTGCCAGTAGTCCAGGAGGAAACACCGGGGAGCTGTTTTTT
once	NA	TRBJ1-4	TRBV10-3	CAISESGGMSEKLFF	TGTGCCATCAGTGAGTCTGGGGGGATGAGTGAAAAACTGTTTTTT
NA	TRBD1	TRBJ2-3	TRBV6-1	CASNGQGPTDTQYF	TGTGCCAGCAACGGACAGGGTCCAACAGATACGCAGTATTTT